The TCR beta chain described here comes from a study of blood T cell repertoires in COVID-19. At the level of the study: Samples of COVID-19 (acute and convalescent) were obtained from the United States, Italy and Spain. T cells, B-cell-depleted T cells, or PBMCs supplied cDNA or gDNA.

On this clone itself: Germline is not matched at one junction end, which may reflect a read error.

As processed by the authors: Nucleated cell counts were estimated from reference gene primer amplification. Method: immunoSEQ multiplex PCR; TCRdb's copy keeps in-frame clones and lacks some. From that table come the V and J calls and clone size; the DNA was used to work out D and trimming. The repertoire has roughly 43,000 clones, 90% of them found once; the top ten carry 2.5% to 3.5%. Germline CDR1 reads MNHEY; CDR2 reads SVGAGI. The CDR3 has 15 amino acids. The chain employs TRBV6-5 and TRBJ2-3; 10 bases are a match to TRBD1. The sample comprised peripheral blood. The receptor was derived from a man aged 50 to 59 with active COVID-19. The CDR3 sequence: CASSSGQGITYTQYF. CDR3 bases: TGTGCCAGCAGTTCGGGACAGGGGATCACATATACGCAGTATTTT.